This T cell receptor (beta chain) is from a study of cytomegalovirus exposure and HLA in healthy donors. Study-wide context: Approximately 81% of 398 genotyped donors fell in the Caucasian-associated ancestry cluster.

It was with 60 Vbeta and 13 Jbeta primers that the PCR ran. Produced via immunoSEQ multiplex PCR; TCRdb's table is partial and in-frame only. The table records about 120,000 clones, roughly 65% of them present only once. Study outcomes and limitations: Serostatus for CMV was the only available immune exposure information.

Of note for this clone: The antigen remains undetermined.

While unrecorded immune exposures were likely, the donors were nominally healthy when sampled. Germline lookup yields CDR1 WNHNN and CDR2 SYGVQD (reference sequence). V was trimmed by 9 bases and J by 5 bases, leaving 13 bases between them. CDR3 length: 13 residues. This clonotype was obtained from a man aged 35-49 years in good health and CMV-seropositive. The specimen sequenced was PBMCs. The chain uses TRBV10-1 and TRBJ1-4; D is perhaps TRBD1 (5 bases). This CDR3 is CASSTEPNEKLFF. The CDR3 DNA reads as TGCGCCAGTTCGACAGAACCCAATGAAAAACTGTTTTTT.